This is a list of T cell receptor beta chains from one sample in a study of blood T cell repertoires in COVID-19. The method was immunoSEQ multiplex PCR; TCRdb's version includes in-frame clones alone and lacks a portion of them. The sample lists 35,000 to 50,000 clones, roughly nine tenths occurring once. Source material: peripheral blood. Receptors originate from a woman aged 30 to 39 in a cohort sampled during active COVID-19. The CDR3 runs from the conserved cysteine through the conserved F or W. The order of the fields is clone size, D gene, J gene, V gene, CDR3 DNA, CDR3 protein. A D gene is named only where the DNA matches it firmly. Expanded clones are given a class, and other clones once, few, many or no size at all.

>NA|NA|TRBJ2-3|TRBV19
TGTGCCAGTAGTATAGGGGCTCTGACCGATACGCAGTATTTT
CASSIGALTDTQYF
>NA|TRBD2|TRBJ2-3|TRBV7-3
TGTGCCAGCAGCGTAGCGGGAGCCGGGGATACGCAGTATTTT
CASSVAGAGDTQYF
>few|NA|TRBJ1-1|TRBV9
TGTGCCAGCAGCGTAGCGGGGGGCCGAGGCACTGAAGCTTTCTTT
CASSVAGGRGTEAFF
>NA|TRBD1|TRBJ2-1|TRBV18
TGTGCCAGCTCACCACCGGGACAGGGGAGCCATGAGCAGTTCTTC
CASSPPGQGSHEQFF
>NA|NA|TRBJ1-6|TRBV6-5
TGTGCCAGCAGGGTGGGCCACTCCTATAATTCACCCCTCCACTTT
CASRVGHSYNSPLHF
>NA|TRBD1|TRBJ2-4|TRBV18
TGTGCCAGCTCACCACTAGAGGGGGCGGAAAACATTCAGTACTTC
CASSPLEGAENIQYF
>NA|NA|TRBJ2-5|TRBV4-3
TGCGCCAGCAGCCAAGATTACAGACGGCCGTACCAAGAGACCCAGTACTTC
CASSQDYRRPYQETQYF
>NA|TRBD2|TRBJ2-1|TRBV7-8
TGTGCCAGCAGCTTTATCCCAGCGGGAGAGTCAGACAATGAGCAGTTCTTC
CASSFIPAGESDNEQFF
>NA|NA|TRBJ2-2|TRBV10-3
TGTGCCATCACCGGGACTCCGAACACCGGGGAGCTGTTTTTT
CAITGTPNTGELFF
>NA|NA|TRBJ2-3|TRBV7-8
TGTGCCAGCAGCTTAGATCCAGGGCTCACAGATACGCAGTATTTT
CASSLDPGLTDTQYF